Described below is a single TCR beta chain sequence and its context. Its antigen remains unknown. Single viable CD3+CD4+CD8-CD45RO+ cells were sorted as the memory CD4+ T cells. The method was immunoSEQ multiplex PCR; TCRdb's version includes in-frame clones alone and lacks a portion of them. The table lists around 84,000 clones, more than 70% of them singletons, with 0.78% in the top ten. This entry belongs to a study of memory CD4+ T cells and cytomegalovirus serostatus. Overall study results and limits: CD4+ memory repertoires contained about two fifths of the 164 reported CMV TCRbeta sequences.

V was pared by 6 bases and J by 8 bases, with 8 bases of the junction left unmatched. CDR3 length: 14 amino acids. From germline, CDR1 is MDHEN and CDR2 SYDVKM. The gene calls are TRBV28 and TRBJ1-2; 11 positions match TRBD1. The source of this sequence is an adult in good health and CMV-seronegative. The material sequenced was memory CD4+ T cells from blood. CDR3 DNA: TGTGCCAGCAGAAGTCCCGGACAGGGGGCGGGCTACACCTTC. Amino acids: CASRSPGQGAGYTF.